The entry below gives a single T cell receptor (beta chain) sequence along with its context. These data belong to a study of OX40 agonist ivuxolimab in advanced cancers. Study details: With a range of roughly 20 to 80, age averaged about 58 years, and about 82% were male.

The data were produced by immunoSEQ multiplex PCR, yet TCRdb's version contains in-frame clones alone and is incomplete. The profile covers under 150,000 clones, with 85% to 90% appearing a single time and roughly 0.59% taken by the ten largest. V was shortened by 4 bases and J by 1 base, with 13 bases between the two germline ends. From germline, CDR1 is GTSNPN and CDR2 SVGIG (reference sequence). The CDR3 spans 14 residues. The rearrangement uses TRBV30 and TRBJ1-1; D ambiguous. The sequence came from an adult with an advanced solid tumor such as melanoma, head and neck, liver or kidney cancer. The sequencing here drew on CD4+ or CD8+ T cells sorted from blood, taken in a trial of the OX40 agonist ivuxolimab. CDR3 loop: CAWTARFPNTEAFF. As DNA, the CDR3 is TGTGCCTGGACGGCGAGATTCCCGAACACTGAAGCTTTCTTT.